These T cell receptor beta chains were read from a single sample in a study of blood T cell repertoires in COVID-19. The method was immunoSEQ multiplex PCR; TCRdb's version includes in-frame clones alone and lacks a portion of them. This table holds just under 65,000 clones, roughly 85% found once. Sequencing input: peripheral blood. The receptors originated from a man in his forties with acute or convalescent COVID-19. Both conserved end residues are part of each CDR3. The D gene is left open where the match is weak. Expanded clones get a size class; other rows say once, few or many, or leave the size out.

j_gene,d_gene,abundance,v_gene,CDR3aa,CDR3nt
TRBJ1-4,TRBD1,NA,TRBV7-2,CASSWGQQEKLFF,TGTGCCAGCAGCTGGGGACAGCAGGAAAAACTGTTTTTT
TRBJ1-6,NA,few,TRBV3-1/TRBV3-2,CASSHNTDSPLHF,TGTGCCAGCAGCCATAATACGGATTCACCCCTCCACTTT
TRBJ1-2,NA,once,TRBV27,CASSQAGRGGYTF,TGTGCCAGCAGCCAGGCGGGGAGAGGGGGCTACACCTTC
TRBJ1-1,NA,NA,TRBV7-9,CASSLGREAFF,TGTGCCAGCAGCTTAGGGAGGGAAGCTTTCTTT
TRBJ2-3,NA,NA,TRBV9,CASSTGLGTDTQYF,TGTGCCAGCAGCACGGGTCTAGGAACAGATACGCAGTATTTT
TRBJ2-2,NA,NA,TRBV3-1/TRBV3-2,CASSHLNTGELFF,TGTGCCAGCAGCCACCTTAACACCGGGGAGCTGTTTTTT
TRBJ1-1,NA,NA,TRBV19,CASKEVSNTEAFF,TGTGCCAGTAAAGAGGTGTCGAACACTGAAGCTTTCTTT
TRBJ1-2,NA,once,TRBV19,CASSEALNYGYTF,TGTGCCAGTAGTGAGGCCCTTAACTATGGCTACACCTTC
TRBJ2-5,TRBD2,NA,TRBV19,CAGRLAGGRKTQYF,TGTGCCGGTAGACTAGCGGGGGGCAGAAAGACCCAGTACTTC
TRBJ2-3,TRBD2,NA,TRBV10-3,CAISETSGGITDTQYF,TGTGCCATCAGTGAGACTAGCGGGGGGATAACAGATACGCAGTATTTT
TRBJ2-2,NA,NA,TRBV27,CASSFYRNLQNTGELFF,TGTGCCAGCAGTTTTTACAGAAACCTACAGAACACCGGGGAGCTGTTTTTT
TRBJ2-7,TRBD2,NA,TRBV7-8,CASSLRGRAGEQYF,TGTGCCAGCAGCTTACGCGGGAGGGCCGGGGAGCAGTACTTC
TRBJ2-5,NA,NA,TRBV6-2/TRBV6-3,CASSYSRETQYF,TGTGCCAGCAGTTACTCGAGGGAGACCCAGTACTTC
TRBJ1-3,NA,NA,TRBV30,CAWSVPTGSGNTIYF,TGTGCCTGGAGTGTACCTACGGGTTCCGGAAACACCATATATTTT
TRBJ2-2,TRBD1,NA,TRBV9,CASSATGVGELFF,TGTGCCAGCAGCGCTACAGGGGTCGGGGAGCTGTTTTTT
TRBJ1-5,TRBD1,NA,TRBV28,CASTLGGQGILSGNQPQHF,TGTGCCAGCACTCTTGGAGGACAGGGGATTTTGAGTGGCAATCAGCCCCAGCATTTT